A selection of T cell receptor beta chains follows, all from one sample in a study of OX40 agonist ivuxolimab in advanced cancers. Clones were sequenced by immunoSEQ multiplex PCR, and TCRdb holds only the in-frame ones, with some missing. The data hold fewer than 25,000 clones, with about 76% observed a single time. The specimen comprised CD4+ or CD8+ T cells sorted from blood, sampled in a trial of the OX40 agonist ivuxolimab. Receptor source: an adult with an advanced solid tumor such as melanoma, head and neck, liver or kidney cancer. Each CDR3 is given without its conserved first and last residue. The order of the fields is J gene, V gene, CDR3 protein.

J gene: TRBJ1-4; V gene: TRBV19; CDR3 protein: ARGDGGLPLLNEKLF
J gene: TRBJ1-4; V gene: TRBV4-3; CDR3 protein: ASSQDEGAGSSKLF
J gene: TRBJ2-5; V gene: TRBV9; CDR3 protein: ASSVAYRGQTQY
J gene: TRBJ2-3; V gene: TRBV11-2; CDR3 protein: ASSAVTTSTDTQY
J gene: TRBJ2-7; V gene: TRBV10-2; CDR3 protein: ASSEQGGTYEQY
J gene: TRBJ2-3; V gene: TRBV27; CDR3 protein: ASTDRDTDTQY
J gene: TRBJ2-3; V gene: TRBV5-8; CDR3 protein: ASSFGQGTDTQY
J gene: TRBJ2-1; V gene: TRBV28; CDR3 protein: ASSSGVWQF
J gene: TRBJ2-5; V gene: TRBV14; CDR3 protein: ASSPGLSRETQY
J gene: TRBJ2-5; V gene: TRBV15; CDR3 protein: ATSREGAQY
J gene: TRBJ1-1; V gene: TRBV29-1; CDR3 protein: SAISMKNTEAF
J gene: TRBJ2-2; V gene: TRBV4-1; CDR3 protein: ASSQGGGELF
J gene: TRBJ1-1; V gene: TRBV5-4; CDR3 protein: ASSFGNTEAF
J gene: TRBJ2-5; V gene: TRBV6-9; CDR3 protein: ASSYTQETQY
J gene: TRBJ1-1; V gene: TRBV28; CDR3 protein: ASSTLRGLTEAF
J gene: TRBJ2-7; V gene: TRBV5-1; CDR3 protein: ASSLGGGAFYEQY
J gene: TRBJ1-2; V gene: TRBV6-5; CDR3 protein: ASRPARIYGYT
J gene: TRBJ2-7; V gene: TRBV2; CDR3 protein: ASTGQGGDEQY
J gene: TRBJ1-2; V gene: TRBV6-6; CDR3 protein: ASSSGGGSAYGYT
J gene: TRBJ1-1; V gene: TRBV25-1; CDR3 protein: ASTPTTGTGTMNTEAF
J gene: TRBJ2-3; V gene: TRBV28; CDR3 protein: ASSPGLAGGADTQY
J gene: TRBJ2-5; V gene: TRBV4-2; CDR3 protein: ASSQESGGQETQY
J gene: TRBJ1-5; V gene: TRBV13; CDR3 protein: ASSFQGGSQH
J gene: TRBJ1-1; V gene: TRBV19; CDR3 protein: ASTAGTGITEAF
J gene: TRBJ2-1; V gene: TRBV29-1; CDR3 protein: SVEPGQGGNEQF
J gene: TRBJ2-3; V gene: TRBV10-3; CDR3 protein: AISPGTSDTDTQY
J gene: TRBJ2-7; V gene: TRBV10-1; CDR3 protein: ASSPGTMNYEQY
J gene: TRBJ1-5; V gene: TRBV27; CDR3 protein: ASGLTGSNQPQH
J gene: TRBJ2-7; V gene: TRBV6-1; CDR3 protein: ASSSGLAGEQY
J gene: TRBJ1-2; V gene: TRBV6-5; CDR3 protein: ASRSSGHGVT
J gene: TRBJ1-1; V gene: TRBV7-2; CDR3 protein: ASSLSRAGGANTEAF